This entry lists 8 T cell receptor beta chains sequenced from one sample in a study of blood T cell repertoires in COVID-19. The repertoire was sequenced with immunoSEQ multiplex PCR; TCRdb's copy has only in-frame clones and lacks some. The table lists hundreds of thousands of clones, approximately 86% of them singletons, with over 1% in the top ten. Sample: peripheral blood. Receptors were obtained from a man between 70 and 80 years old with acute or convalescent COVID-19.

V gene TRBV6-2 or TRBV6-3 combines with J gene TRBJ1-5; D remains unclear. The germline V gene encodes CDR1 MNHEY and CDR2 SVGEGT. There are 12 residues in the CDR3. V lost 5 bases to trimming and J lost 9 bases, with 11 bases between them. In nucleotides, the CDR3 is TGTGCCAGCAGTCCGCCGGGAGGGCCCCAGCATTTT. It is translated as CASSPPGGPQHF.

V is TRBV7-2 and J is TRBJ1-6, with no clear D. The CDR3 has 16 residues. Trimming removed 5 bases from V and 0 bases from J, with 11 bases in between. Per germline, CDR1 SGHTA and CDR2 FQGNSA. As DNA, the CDR3 is TGTGCCAGCAGCCCCAACAGAAGCTCCTATAATTCACCCCTCCACTTT. Translated, it gives CASSPNRSSYNSPLHF. The complete variable domain, with remaining parts taken from reference TRBV7-2 and TRBJ1-6, reads GAGVSQSPSNKVTEKGKDVELRCDPISGHTALYWYRQSLGQGLEFLIYFQGNSAPDKSGLPSDRFSAERTGGSVSTLTIQRTQQEDSAVYLCASSPNRSSYNSPLHFGNGTRLTVT.

The chain links TRBV7-9 to TRBJ2-7, with 11 bases that match TRBD1. V dropped 11 bases and J dropped 4; count of bases not matched to a gene: 4. The CDR3 is made up of 12 amino acids. Germline-derived CDR1 and CDR2 are SEHNR and FQNEAQ (reference sequence). The CDR3 DNA reads TGTGCCGGACAGGGGGCGGGATACGAGCAGTACTTC. As protein: CAGQGAGYEQYF.

CDR3: CASSLGPEDSGNTIYF. The CDR3, as DNA: TGTGCCAGCAGTTTGGGGCCAGAGGACTCTGGAAACACCATATATTTT. The chain links TRBV28 to TRBJ1-3; D may be TRBD1 (5 bases). V lost 3 bases and J lost 0, with 12 bases in between. CDR1 MDHEN and CDR2 SYDVKM come from the germline V gene. CDR3 size: 16 residues.

V is TRBV2 and J is TRBJ1-2; D gene unclear. The CDR3 length is 15 residues. Per the germline V gene, CDR1 is SNHLY and CDR2 is FYNNEI. V shed 5 bases and J shed 1 base, with 14 bases lying between them. The CDR3 here is CASSLQPTLNYGYTF. DNA for the CDR3: TGTGCCAGCAGTTTACAGCCCACCCTTAACTATGGCTACACCTTC.

The rearrangement joins TRBV24-1 to TRBJ2-2; TRBD2 is a possible D gene (5 bases). The CDR3 sequence is 15 residues long. Germline V gene sequence: CDR1 KGHDR, CDR2 SFDVKD. Trimming left V 2 bases short and J 4 bases short, with 10 bases between. The CDR3 spells CATSDSASPTGELFF. In DNA, the CDR3 is TGTGCCACCAGTGATTCCGCTAGCCCCACCGGGGAGCTGTTTTTT.

V and J are TRBV11-2 and TRBJ2-7; D is unclear. Germline V CDR1 and CDR2: SGHAT, FQNNGV. With 1 base removed from V and 7 bases from J, the gap between germline ends came to 8 bases. The CDR3 has 12 amino acids. CDR3 bases: TGTGCCAGCAGCTTAGTAGAATGGGAGCAGTACTTC. This encodes CASSLVEWEQYF.

The chain recombines TRBV5-6 with TRBJ2-2; D is perhaps TRBD1 (6 bases). CDR3 length equals 16 residues. Germline V gene data show CDR1 as SGHDT and CDR2 as YYEEEE. Trimming removed 7 bases at V and 3 bases at J, with 19 bases between. The CDR3 loop reads CASGTRTALDTGELFF. CDR3 DNA sequence: TGTGCCAGCGGGACCCGGACAGCCCTAGACACCGGGGAGCTGTTTTTT.